These 18 T cell receptor beta chains originate from one sample sequenced in a study of regulatory T cells in long-lasting Graves disease. The sample's time point: newly diagnosed GD, antithyroid drugs for less than 3 months. From RNA extracted from PBMCs, the TCR library was made. The TCR beta library used iRepertoire HTBI primers with Arm-PCR amplification of CDR3. TCRdb re-derived calls from the multiplex PCR reads in MiXCR, one entry per CDR3 protein. The sample lists about 540,000 distinct CDR3 sequences; approximately 13% were seen once. The same data also went into a second study, on T cells in Graves' hyperthyroidism and ophthalmopathy.

The sample consisted of peripheral blood mononuclear cells (PBMCs), taken at new diagnosis, from a patient treated with antithyroid drugs. The source of these receptors is a man between 25 and 39 years old with Graves disease.

This clonotype was seen at least ten times. The genes are TRBV5-5 and TRBJ2-1; no reliable D call. The germline V gene encodes CDR1 SGHKS and CDR2 YYEKEE (reference sequence). This CDR3 has 17 residues. V was pared by 2 bases and J by 4 bases, with 19 bases between. As DNA, the CDR3 is TGTGCCAGCAGCTTAAGGCGGATTGTGCTTTATTACAATGAGCAGTTCTTC. Amino acid sequence: CASSLRRIVLYYNEQFF.

The J gene is TRBJ1-4, the V gene TRBV7-9, with D perhaps TRBD1 (5 bases). CDR1 SEHNR and CDR2 FQNEAQ come from the germline V gene (reference sequence). The CDR3 length is 15 residues. The V end lost 5 bases, the J end lost 7 bases, and 17 bases lay between the germline ends. CDR3: CASSPLDPGSEKLFF. The CDR3, as DNA: TGTGCCAGCAGCCCCCTTGACCCAGGGAGTGAAAAACTGTTTTTT.

This clonotype was picked up a small number of times. The DNA for the CDR3 is TGTGCCAGCAAGGAGGGAGTTTCGGCTCAGCCCCAGCATTTT. Translated, it gives CASKEGVSAQPQHF. The chain is built from TRBV6-1 and TRBJ1-5; no clear D gene. Germline V lookup: CDR1 MNHNS, CDR2 SASEGT. V shed 7 bases and J shed 6 bases, with 16 bases lying between them. CDR3 length equals 14 residues.

A few counts support this clonotype. The chain employs TRBV27 and TRBJ1-5; no definite D call. CDR1 and CDR2 from the germline V gene are MNHEY and SMNVEV (reference sequence). Trimming cost V 6 bases and J 0 bases, with 12 bases left between them. The CDR3 consists of 15 residues. CDR3 amino acids: CASRDGVLSNQPQHF. The CDR3 nucleotides read TGTGCCAGCAGAGATGGGGTGCTTAGCAATCAGCCCCAGCATTTT.

This clonotype was picked up a small number of times. The CDR3 DNA follows: TGTGCCAGCTTGGTGGAGGGTGGACAGCCCCAGCATTTT. It encodes CASLVEGGQPQHF. The rearrangement links TRBV6-2 or TRBV6-3 to TRBJ1-5; D is uncertain. V gave up 8 bases and J gave up 7 bases, with 15 bases separating them. CDR3 size: 13 residues. Germline CDR1 and CDR2: MNHEY and SVGEGT.

This clonotype was counted a few times. The chain uses TRBV20-1 and TRBJ2-3; the D gene is possibly TRBD2 (6 bases). Per the germline V gene, CDR1 is DFQATT and CDR2 is SNEGSKA (reference sequence). V gave up 0 bases and J gave up 0 bases, with 13 bases separating them. This CDR3 has 16 residues. CDR3: CSARDQGGESTDTQYF. As DNA, the CDR3 is TGCAGTGCTAGAGATCAGGGAGGCGAGAGCACAGATACGCAGTATTTT.

This clonotype came up many times. The chain employs TRBV27 and TRBJ2-7; tentative D call: TRBD1 (6 bases). The V and J ends lost 4 bases and 5 bases respectively, with 9 bases between them. The CDR3 runs to 12 residues. Germline V CDR1 and CDR2: MNHEY, SMNVEV (reference sequence). The CDR3 spells CASSSGVDEQYF. The CDR3 DNA follows: TGTGCCAGCAGTTCAGGGGTGGACGAGCAGTACTTC.

This clonotype was seen at least ten times. This rearrangement joins TRBV30 to TRBJ2-7; D is undetermined. The CDR3 sequence is 13 residues long. With 0 bases removed from V and 3 bases from J, the gap between germline ends came to 9 bases. Germline V CDR1 and CDR2: GTSNPN, SVGIG (reference sequence). CDR3 amino acids: CAWSVAWGYEQYF. CDR3 in DNA: TGTGCCTGGAGTGTAGCTTGGGGCTACGAGCAGTACTTC.

The chain joins TRBV6-2 or TRBV6-3 to TRBJ2-7; D is ambiguous. Germline V gene sequence: CDR1 MNHEY, CDR2 SVGEGT. The CDR3 runs to 13 residues. Trimming left V 0 bases short and J 4 bases short, with 7 bases between. The CDR3 region is CASSYSIGYEQYF. DNA for the CDR3: TGTGCCAGCAGTTACTCGATAGGATACGAGCAGTACTTC.

This clonotype has ten or more counts. The chain combines TRBV2 with TRBJ2-7, with 7 bases lining up with TRBD2. J was trimmed by 1 base and V by 3 bases; bases with no gene match: 3. Per the germline V gene, CDR1 is SNHLY and CDR2 is FYNNEI. The CDR3 is 14 residues long. CDR3 residues: CASSERESSYEQYF. CDR3 bases: TGTGCCAGCAGTGAGCGGGAGAGTTCCTACGAGCAGTACTTC. The variable domain in full, completed from reference TRBV2 and TRBJ2-7, reads EPEVTQTPSHQVTQMGQEVILRCVPISNHLYFYWYRQILGQKVEFLVSFYNNEISEKSEIFDDQFSVERPDGSNFTLKIRSTKLEDSAMYFCASSERESSYEQYFGPGTRLTVT.

This clonotype was detected ten times or more. J is TRBJ2-3 and V is TRBV18, with D hard to call. Trimming left V 2 bases short and J 6 bases short, with 15 bases between. Germline CDR1 reads KGHSH; CDR2 reads LQKENI. The CDR3 runs to 15 residues. Here the CDR3 reads CASSPFTALEDTQYF. The CDR3 nucleotides read TGTGCCAGCTCACCATTCACGGCACTCGAGGATACGCAGTATTTT.

In its sample, this clonotype was seen many times. This chain joins TRBV9 and TRBJ2-3; D is unclear. The germline V gene has CDR1 SGDLS and CDR2 YYNGEE. Trimming cost V 3 bases and J 0 bases, with 11 bases left between them. The CDR3 runs 15 residues. Written as DNA, the CDR3 is TGTGCCAGCAGCGCCCGCAGCCGGAGCACAGATACGCAGTATTTT. Protein: CASSARSRSTDTQYF.

As concerns this clonotype: Germline is not matched at one junction end, which may reflect a read error. This chain uses TRBV5-6 with TRBJ2-1, with TRBD1 identical over 7 bases. Looked up from germline, CDR1 is SGHDT and CDR2 is YYEEEE. The CDR3 consists of 17 residues. The DNA for the CDR3 is TGTGCCAGCAGCTTGTGGCTGAGGGGACAGACTTACATTGAGCAGTTCTTC. The encoded protein is CASSLWLRGQTYIEQFF.

This clonotype has ten or more counts. The CDR3 loop reads CASSQEGHLGTSPYF. The CDR3 nucleotides read TGCGCCAGCAGCCAAGAAGGACACCTAGGGACTAGTCCGTATTTT. The rearrangement links TRBV4-1 to TRBJ2-3; 8 positions match TRBD2. The V and J ends lost 0 bases and 14 bases, in that order; junction bases with no gene match: 13. Looked up from germline, CDR1 is MGHRA and CDR2 is YSYEKL. There are 15 residues in the CDR3.

This clonotype has more than one count but fewer than ten. The chain recombines TRBV7-9 with TRBJ2-7, with D possibly being TRBD2 (5 bases). Trimming left V 6 bases short and J 7 bases short, with 13 bases between. CDR3 length: 12 residues. CDR1 and CDR2 (germline): SEHNR, FQNEAQ (reference sequence). CDR3 in DNA: TGTGCCAGCAGTTCTCCGACGGGGGAGCAGTACTTC. This codes for CASSSPTGEQYF.

This clonotype showed up many times. V gene TRBV20-1 combines with J gene TRBJ2-1, with 12 nucleotides matching TRBD2. Germline CDR1 reads DFQATT; CDR2 reads SNEGSKA (reference sequence). This CDR3 has 16 amino acids. After removal of 1 base from V and 7 bases from J, the junction contained 8 bases not matched to a gene. CDR3 coding DNA: TGCAGTGCTAGAGTGGTGCTAGCGGGAGGGGGGAATGAGCAGTTCTTC. Amino acids: CSARVVLAGGGNEQFF.

This clonotype was detected many times. V gene TRBV12-3 or TRBV12-4 combines with J gene TRBJ2-2; the match to TRBD2 covers 10 bases. Trimming took 4 bases from V and 7 from J; bases not matched to a gene: 3. The CDR3 covers 14 residues. This CDR3 is CASSSSSGSGELFF. The CDR3 region has the DNA TGTGCCAGCAGTTCGTCTAGCGGGAGCGGGGAGCTGTTTTTT.

This sequence joins TRBV29-1 and TRBJ2-7, with D uncertain. The V gene's germline CDR1 is SQVTM and CDR2 ANQGSEA. V lost 2 bases, J lost 2 bases, and 10 bases lay in between. This CDR3 is built from 13 residues. The CDR3 protein is CSVERAGAYEQYF. CDR3 coding DNA: TGCAGCGTTGAAAGGGCCGGAGCCTACGAGCAGTACTTC.